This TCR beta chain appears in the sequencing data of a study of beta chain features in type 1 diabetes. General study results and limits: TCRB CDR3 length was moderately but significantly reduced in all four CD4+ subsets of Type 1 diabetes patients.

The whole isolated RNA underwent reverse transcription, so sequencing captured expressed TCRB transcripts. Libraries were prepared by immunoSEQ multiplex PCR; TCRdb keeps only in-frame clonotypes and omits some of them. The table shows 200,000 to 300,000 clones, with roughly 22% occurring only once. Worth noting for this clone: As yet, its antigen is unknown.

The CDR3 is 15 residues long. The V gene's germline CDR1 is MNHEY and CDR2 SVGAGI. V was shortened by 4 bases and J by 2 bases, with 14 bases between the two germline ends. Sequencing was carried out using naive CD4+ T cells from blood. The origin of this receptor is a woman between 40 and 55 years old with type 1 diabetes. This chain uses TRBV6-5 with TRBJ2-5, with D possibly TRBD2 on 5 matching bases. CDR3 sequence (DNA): TGTGCCAGCAGTTTAGAAGGGCTAGCTCAAGAGACCCAGTACTTC. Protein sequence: CASSLEGLAQETQYF.